The entry below gives a single T cell receptor beta chain sequence along with its context. The CDR3 is 14 amino acids. The germline V and J ends were trimmed by 0 bases and 4 bases, with 9 bases remaining between them. Germline V gives CDR1 LNHNV, CDR2 YYDKDF (reference sequence). This record comes from a study of circulating and synovial CD4+ cells in juvenile arthritis. This table comes from immunoSEQ multiplex PCR, and its TCRdb copy is limited to in-frame clones, with some not included. This table holds about 16,000 clones, more than 75% found once. The V and J genes are TRBV15 and TRBJ1-1, with D hard to call. The TCR comes from a human donor with juvenile idiopathic arthritis. Input material: CD4+ T cells from blood. The CDR3 protein is CATSRDQIGTEAFF. CDR3 coding DNA: TGTGCCACCAGCAGAGACCAAATCGGCACTGAAGCTTTCTTT.